Below are 9 T cell receptor beta chains sequenced from a single sample in a study of a mutant IDH1 vaccine in newly diagnosed glioma. These receptors lack a known antigen. The time point: week 11, during vaccination. In the vaccine, a single dose held 300 ug of the mutant IDH1 20-mer peptide, along with topical imiquimod. This table comes from immunoSEQ multiplex PCR, and its TCRdb copy is limited to in-frame clones, with some not included. Altogether fewer than 65,000 clones are present, about 80% being singletons, with the ten largest covering about 6%. The sample in question was PBMCs, obtained from a glioma patient whose treatment included an IDH1 peptide vaccine. All receptors come from a man in his fifties or sixties with glioma.

This clone was observed a handful of times. The rearrangement links TRBV18 to TRBJ1-1, with 7 bases fitting TRBD1. The V and J ends lost 5 bases and 5 bases, in that order; junction bases with no gene match: 8. CDR3 size: 14 residues. In germline, CDR1 is KGHSH, CDR2 LQKENI. Here the CDR3 DNA reads TGTGCCAGCTCATCCCAGACAGGGAAGACTGAAGCTTTCTTT. It specifies CASSSQTGKTEAFF.

J is TRBJ2-7 and V is TRBV7-9; TRBD2 is a possible D gene (5 bases). Trimming removed 1 base at V and 5 bases at J, with 6 bases between. Germline V gene data show CDR1 as SEHNR and CDR2 as FQNEAQ (reference sequence). This CDR3 has 12 amino acids. The CDR3 DNA follows: TGTGCCAGCAGCTTAGACGGGAACGAGCAGTACTTC. Translated: CASSLDGNEQYF.

This clone was found once. The chain joins TRBV19 to TRBJ2-4; weak D call: TRBD2 (5 bases). This CDR3 spans 16 amino acids. From germline, CDR1 is LNHDA and CDR2 SQIVND (reference sequence). V was trimmed by 1 base and J by 3 bases, leaving 13 bases between them. CDR3: CASSIVERVDKNIQYF. Here the CDR3 DNA reads TGTGCCAGTAGTATAGTCGAGAGGGTTGACAAAAACATTCAGTACTTC.

In its sample, this clone was seen once. Written as DNA, the CDR3 is TGTGCCAGCTCCGTTGGGGACCTGGATGAGCAGTTCTTC. It yields the protein CASSVGDLDEQFF. The V call is TRBV18, the J call TRBJ2-1; D may match TRBD1 or TRBD2 (5 bases each). This CDR3 comprises 13 residues. From germline, CDR1 is KGHSH and CDR2 LQKENI. Trimming stripped 6 bases from V and 8 bases from J, with 14 bases between. The whole variable domain, remainder taken from reference TRBV18 and TRBJ2-1, is NAGVMQNPRHLVRRRGQEARLRCSPMKGHSHVYWYRQLPEEGLKFMVYLQKENIIDESGMPKERFSAEFPKEGPSILRIQQVVRGDSAAYFCASSVGDLDEQFFGPGTRLTVL.

The gene calls are TRBV6-6 and TRBJ2-4; 10 nucleotides match TRBD2. The CDR3 runs 13 residues. Germline V lookup: CDR1 MNHNY, CDR2 SVGAGI (reference sequence). After removal of 5 bases from V and 6 bases from J, the junction contained 1 base not matched to a gene. DNA of the CDR3: TGTGCCAGCAGTGGACTAGCGGTAAACATTCAGTACTTC. This translates into CASSGLAVNIQYF.

The V call is TRBV7-9, the J call TRBJ2-5; D remains ambiguous. V lost 3 bases and J 2 bases, leaving 10 bases between the germline ends. In germline, CDR1 is SEHNR, CDR2 FQNEAQ (reference sequence). The CDR3 length is 14 residues. CDR3 sequence reads: CASSFNDPQETQYF. CDR3 nucleotides: TGTGCCAGCAGCTTTAATGACCCGCAAGAGACCCAGTACTTC.

This clone has just a few counts. V is TRBV5-4 and J is TRBJ1-2; D is undetermined. This CDR3 spans 14 amino acids. Germline-derived CDR1 and CDR2 are SGHNT and YYREEE (reference sequence). Between the trimmed V and J ends, which lost 5 bases and 6 bases, there was a span of 17 bases. CDR3 DNA: TGTGCCAGCAGTTCCCTCGGCAGCTTCGATGGCTACACCTTC. It specifies CASSSLGSFDGYTF.

There are a few counts of this clone. The J gene is TRBJ1-4, the V gene TRBV7-6; D gene unclear. CDR1 and CDR2 from the germline V gene are SGHVS and FNYEAQ. The V end lost 5 bases, the J end lost 7 bases, and 11 bases lay between the germline ends. This CDR3 is built from 13 residues. CDR3 bases: TGTGCCAGCAGCACCTTCGCGGGTGAAAAACTGTTTTTT. This translates into CASSTFAGEKLFF.

The CDR3 nucleotides are TGCGCCAGCAGCGACTGGGGGACTAATGAAAAACTGTTTTTT. Its translation is CASSDWGTNEKLFF. The chain couples TRBV4-1 to TRBJ1-4; tentatively, D is TRBD1 (5 bases). V was cut by 5 bases and J by 2 bases, with 9 bases left in between. CDR1 and CDR2 from the germline V gene are MGHRA and YSYEKL. This CDR3 has 14 amino acids.